Listed below are T cell receptor beta chains from one sample, sequenced in a study of cytomegalovirus exposure and HLA in healthy donors. Assay: immunoSEQ multiplex PCR; the TCRdb copy retains only in-frame clones and omits some. The table lists about 210,000 clones. The sequencing input was PBMCs. The receptors were sampled from a woman in her twenties or thirties in good health and CMV-seropositive. Each CDR3 is given with its conserved first and last residue. D genes are given only for firm matches.

CDR3 length	D gene	V gene	J gene	CDR3 DNA	CDR3 protein
15	-	TRBV7-2	TRBJ2-3	TGTGCCAGCACTCCCAGGGACACTAACACAGATACGCAGTATTTT	CASTPRDTNTDTQYF
12	-	TRBV28	TRBJ2-7	TGTGCCAGCAGTTTATATAATTACGAGCAGTACTTC	CASSLYNYEQYF
17	-	TRBV4-1	TRBJ1-6	TGCGCCAGCAGCCCGGCCGGGACTCCGGCGGGTAATTCACCCCTCCACTTT	CASSPAGTPAGNSPLHF
16	TRBD1	TRBV5-8	TRBJ1-1	TGTGCCAGCAGCCAAGGGACAGGTCGGGGGAACACTGAAGCTTTCTTT	CASSQGTGRGNTEAFF
18	-	TRBV19	TRBJ2-2	TGTGCCAGTAGTATAGTGGCCAGGGGTGGGGATAGAGCCGGGGAGCTGTTTTTT	CASSIVARGGDRAGELFF
17	TRBD2	TRBV10-1	TRBJ2-2	TGCGCCAGCAGTGAGTCGATGACTAGCGGGGGGCCCGGGGAGCTGTTTTTT	CASSESMTSGGPGELFF
13	TRBD1	TRBV30	TRBJ2-7	TGTGCCTGGACCCCGGGACAGGGTGGCGAGCAGTACTTC	CAWTPGQGGEQYF
13	TRBD1	TRBV7-8	TRBJ2-3	TGTGCCAGCAGCTTAGACCCAGGGGGTACGCAGTATTTT	CASSLDPGGTQYF
16	TRBD2	TRBV4-1	TRBJ2-1	TGCGCCAGCAGCCAACCGACTAGCGGGGGGGCGGATGAGCAGTTCTTC	CASSQPTSGGADEQFF
16	TRBD1	TRBV6-6	TRBJ2-2	TGTGCCAGCAGTTACCGGGACAGGGCGAACACCGGGGAGCTGTTTTTT	CASSYRDRANTGELFF
15	-	TRBV9	TRBJ2-3	TGTGCCAGCAGCGTAGGGGTAGCGGCAACAGATACGCAGTATTTT	CASSVGVAATDTQYF
14	-	TRBV27	TRBJ2-7	TGTGCCAGCAGTCTTTCAGACCTAGGCTACGAGCAGTACTTC	CASSLSDLGYEQYF
14	TRBD1	TRBV2	TRBJ2-7	TGTGCCAGCAGTTCCGGGACAGGGCGGTCCGAGCAGTACTTC	CASSSGTGRSEQYF
14	TRBD1	TRBV5-6	TRBJ2-1	TGTGCCAGCAGCTTATCCGGGACAGTCAATGAGCAGTTCTTC	CASSLSGTVNEQFF
17	TRBD2	TRBV29-1	TRBJ2-1	TGCCGCGTGACCCCCGGTGCCCTAGCGGGAGTCCACAATGAGCAGTTCTTC	CRVTPGALAGVHNEQFF
15	TRBD1	TRBV7-9	TRBJ1-1	TGTGCCAGCAGCTTAGTAGGGGGCTGGAACACTGAAGCTTTCTTT	CASSLVGGWNTEAFF